The 23 T cell receptor beta chains reported below all come from one sample, sequenced in a study. In TCRdb, the 5' RACE reads were re-called with MiXCR into one record per CDR3 protein. Of tens of thousands of distinct CDR3 sequences detected, roughly 29% appear once; the ten largest clones hold less than 2.5%. The sample was tumor-infiltrating naive CD4+ T cells sorted from the breast tumor. Subset of the sample: naive CD4+ T cells, CD4+CD45RA+CD25-. Every receptor here comes from a female donor with breast cancer.

This clonotype showed up just once. This chain links TRBV4-1 with TRBJ1-1; no firm D call. Trimming cost V 0 bases and J 1 base, with 6 bases left between them. The CDR3 covers 14 residues. CDR1 and CDR2 (germline): MGHRA, YSYEKL. The CDR3 is CASSQDLANTEAFF. CDR3 DNA: TGCGCCAGCAGCCAAGATTTGGCGAACACTGAAGCTTTCTTT.

The chain combines TRBV11-2 with TRBJ2-3; the D is unclear. This CDR3 has 14 residues. Germline CDR1 reads SGHAT; CDR2 reads FQNNGV. V dropped 3 bases and J dropped 2 bases, with 9 bases sitting between them. The CDR3 DNA follows: TGTGCCAGCAGCTTCTCATCTACCACAGATACGCAGTATTTT. It codes for CASSFSSTTDTQYF.

This clonotype is judged medium-sized (0.01 to 0.1%). This chain joins TRBV24-1 and TRBJ2-1, with D perhaps assigned TRBD1 or TRBD2 (5 bases each). This CDR3 is 17 amino acids long. From germline, CDR1 is KGHDR and CDR2 SFDVKD. The V end was cut by 3 bases, the J end by 1 base, with 15 bases between. CDR3 sequence: CATSDGTPTSSYNEQFF. CDR3 DNA sequence: TGTGCCACCAGTGATGGGACGCCCACGTCATCCTACAATGAGCAGTTCTTC.

The sample holds many counts of this clonotype. The chain has TRBV7-9 and TRBJ1-4, with TRBD1 as a possible D gene (5 bases). Germline V gives CDR1 SEHNR, CDR2 FQNEAQ (reference sequence). This CDR3 comprises 16 residues. Between the trimmed V and J ends, which lost 4 bases and 3 bases, there was a span of 15 bases. For the CDR3, the DNA is TGTGCCAGCAGCTCGCACCAGGGCGCGTCTAATGAAAAACTGTTTTTT. Translation: CASSSHQGASNEKLFF.

On this clonotype: One base away lies a much larger clone, so this may be a sequencing read error. This chain links TRBV7-9 with TRBJ2-1, with 7 positions matching TRBD1. The CDR3 covers 14 residues. Germline assignment: CDR1 SEHNR and CDR2 FQNEAQ (reference sequence). The CDR3 DNA sequence: TGTGCCAGCAGCACCTGGACAGGCCCCAATGAGCGGTTCTTC. Amino acids: CASSTWTGPNERFF.

This clonotype was observed a few times. The J gene is TRBJ2-7, the V gene TRBV7-6; D is undetermined. In germline, CDR1 is SGHVS, CDR2 FNYEAQ. V was pared by 5 bases and J by 6 bases, with 23 bases between. The CDR3 covers 16 residues. The chain's CDR3 is CASSPAAAGGLSEQYF. CDR3 nucleotide sequence: TGTGCCAGCAGCCCCGCGGCTGCAGGCGGCCTCAGCGAGCAGTACTTC.

This clonotype has just a few counts. This sequence may be a read error, since a much larger clone differs from it by one base. CDR3 sequence (DNA): TGTGCCAGCAGCCTTATGCAATCTCCGACTAGCGGGAGTTACGAGCAGTACTTC. Its translation: CASSLMQSPTSGSYEQYF. J is TRBJ2-7 and V is TRBV4-2; TRBD2 matches at 12 bases. Germline lookup yields CDR1 LGHNA and CDR2 YNFKEQ. Germline trimming cut 4 bases from V and 4 bases from J; bases unmatched to any gene: 14. This CDR3 is built from 18 residues.

This clonotype was seen at least ten times. This chain links TRBV24-1 with TRBJ2-1, with 8 bases lining up with TRBD1. Germline CDR1 and CDR2: KGHDR and SFDVKD. The CDR3 is 14 amino acids. The V gene end was trimmed by 1 base and the J gene end by 9 bases; junction bases not matched to a gene: 4. This chain's CDR3 is CATSDLGQGAEQFF. CDR3 nucleotides: TGTGCCACCAGTGATTTAGGACAGGGAGCTGAGCAGTTCTTC.

This clonotype was detected many times. This chain connects TRBV2 to TRBJ1-5, with TRBD1 matching 10 bases. Germline CDR1 reads SNHLY; CDR2 reads FYNNEI. Trimming removed 4 bases from V and 5 bases from J; junction bases left unmatched: 5. The CDR3 has 15 amino acids. The chain's CDR3 is CASSALTGGDQPQHF. CDR3 sequence (DNA): TGTGCCAGCAGTGCCCTGACAGGGGGCGATCAGCCCCAGCATTTT. The variable domain in full, with the rest retrieved from reference TRBV2 and TRBJ1-5, is EPEVTQTPSHQVTQMGQEVILRCVPISNHLYFYWYRQILGQKVEFLVSFYNNEISEKSEIFDDQFSVERPDGSNFTLKIRSTKLEDSAMYFCASSALTGGDQPQHFGDGTRLSIL.

This clonotype was observed many times. This chain joins TRBV7-9 and TRBJ2-3; the D is unclear. The ends were cut back, 2 bases at V and 4 bases at J, with 4 bases in the middle. Germline values: CDR1 SEHNR, CDR2 FQNEAQ (reference sequence). The CDR3 has 12 residues. The CDR3 coding sequence is TGTGCCAGCAGCTTATCCGCAGATACGCAGTATTTT. This sequence encodes CASSLSADTQYF.

This clonotype was seen ten or more times. V is TRBV6-5 and J is TRBJ2-1; 12 bases agree with TRBD2. With V trimmed by 2 bases and J by 13 bases, 9 bases remained unmatched. This CDR3 contains 15 residues. Germline V gives CDR1 MNHEY, CDR2 SVGAGI. In DNA form, the CDR3 reads TGTGCCAGCAGTTACACTAGCGGGGGGTTTGGGGAACAGTTCTTC. Its protein product is CASSYTSGGFGEQFF.

J is TRBJ2-1 and V is TRBV6-1, with D possibly TRBD2 on 6 matching bases. The V and J ends lost 6 bases and 9 bases respectively, with 18 bases between them. Germline CDR1 MNHNS, CDR2 SASEGT. This CDR3 has 14 residues. The CDR3 DNA reads as TGTGCCAGCAGACGATATTCGACAGCGGGTGAGCAGTTCTTC. Protein sequence: CASRRYSTAGEQFF.

J is TRBJ2-7 and V is TRBV12-3 or TRBV12-4; D possibly corresponds to TRBD1 (6 bases). The CDR3 sequence is 13 residues long. Between the trimmed V and J ends, which lost 6 bases and 2 bases, there was a span of 11 bases. The CDR3 region has the DNA TGTGCCAGCAGGGAACAGGGTCCCTACGAGCAGTACTTC. Encoded protein: CASREQGPYEQYF.

V usage is TRBV11-2 and J usage is TRBJ1-1; D perhaps matches TRBD1 (6 bases). The CDR3 runs to 14 residues. With 4 bases removed from V and 2 bases from J, the gap between germline ends came to 11 bases. The V gene's germline CDR1 is SGHAT and CDR2 FQNNGV. DNA of the CDR3: TGTGCCAGCAGCTCGGGGACAACTAACACTGAAGCTTTCTTT. This sequence encodes CASSSGTTNTEAFF.

This clonotype was counted once. The V call is TRBV2, the J call TRBJ1-1; 7 nucleotides line up with TRBD1. Germline CDR1 is SNHLY and CDR2 is FYNNEI. This CDR3 has 13 residues. V shed 4 bases, J shed 11 bases, and the junction held 10 bases outside the gene matches. CDR3 coding DNA: TGTGCCAGCAGTGGGGACAGTCTTCCCGGGGCTTTCTTT. Its translation is CASSGDSLPGAFF.

The table lists this clonotype with many counts. CDR3 DNA sequence: TGTGCCAGCAGTGAACAGGGGATTGGGAGCAATCAGCCCCAGCATTTT. It specifies CASSEQGIGSNQPQHF. V is TRBV6-1 and J is TRBJ1-5, with a tentative D call TRBD1 (6 bases). V was cut by 2 bases and J by 1 base, with 12 bases left in between. Germline V lookup: CDR1 MNHNS, CDR2 SASEGT. The CDR3 totals 16 residues.

This rearrangement joins TRBV7-8 to TRBJ1-5; D is unclear. The V and J ends lost 5 bases and 6 bases respectively, with 26 bases between them. Germline loops: CDR1 SGHVS, CDR2 FQNEAQ. The CDR3 consists of 18 residues. The CDR3 DNA sequence: TGTGCCAGCAGCCCCCATCTTTCCGCCGAAGGGTGGGCTCAGCCCCAGCATTTT. Encoded protein: CASSPHLSAEGWAQPQHF.

CDR3 nucleotides: TGTGCCAGCAGCTTATTTAGGACTAGCGAGTGTAATGAGCAGTTCTTC. It is translated as CASSLFRTSECNEQFF. The rearrangement joins TRBV7-9 to TRBJ2-1, with 9 bases matching TRBD2. V was clipped by 2 bases and J by 7 bases; unmatched bases: 9. The CDR3 has 16 amino acids. From germline, CDR1 is SEHNR and CDR2 FQNEAQ (reference sequence).

V gene TRBV20-1 combines with J gene TRBJ1-1; TRBD1 is a possible D gene (6 bases). Trimming removed 6 bases at V and 1 base at J, with 9 bases between. Germline assignment: CDR1 DFQATT and CDR2 SNEGSKA (reference sequence). This CDR3 comprises 12 residues. CDR3 in DNA: TGCAGTGCCTTAGGGGGGAACACTGAAGCTTTCTTT. Translation: CSALGGNTEAFF.

This clonotype was seen many times. This CDR3 reads CATSDPSSGSGYTF. The CDR3 DNA reads as TGTGCCACCAGTGATCCCTCTTCGGGGAGCGGCTACACCTTC. The chain has TRBV24-1 and TRBJ1-2; no clear D gene. The CDR3 covers 14 residues. The germline gives CDR1 KGHDR, CDR2 SFDVKD. V dropped 3 bases and J dropped 8 bases, with 15 bases sitting between them.

This clonotype occurred many times. This chain uses TRBV20-1 with TRBJ2-1; the match to TRBD1 covers 7 bases. The J segment lost 7 bases and the V segment lost 3 bases, leaving 12 bases of the junction unmatched. The CDR3 sequence is 15 residues long. CDR1 DFQATT and CDR2 SNEGSKA come from the germline V gene (reference sequence). This CDR3 reads CSASWTGQALNEQFF. The CDR3 coding sequence is TGCAGTGCTAGTTGGACAGGTCAGGCGTTAAATGAGCAGTTCTTC.

CDR3 coding DNA: TGTGCCTGGGGGCTCTCTAAAAACACCATATATTTT. It encodes CAWGLSKNTIYF. This chain joins TRBV30 and TRBJ1-3; unclear D gene. V lost 5 bases and J 6 bases, leaving 11 bases between the germline ends. This CDR3 spans 12 amino acids. Germline V gives CDR1 GTSNPN, CDR2 SVGIG (reference sequence).

This clonotype has ten or more counts. This chain connects TRBV18 to TRBJ2-5; D ambiguous. Looked up from germline, CDR1 is KGHSH and CDR2 is LQKENI. This CDR3 has 16 amino acids. The V end was cut by 3 bases, the J end by 0 bases, with 14 bases between. CDR3 in DNA: TGTGCCAGCTCACCCTTTCCCTACTTGGACCAAGAGACCCAGTACTTC. This encodes CASSPFPYLDQETQYF.